This passage covers 23 T cell receptor beta chains from one sample sequenced in a study of T cells in Graves' hyperthyroidism and ophthalmopathy. RNA transcripts served as the template for amplifying TCR beta CDR3 regions. A first-round RT-PCR of the TCR CDR3 used the HTBI primer set. Using its own MiXCR run on the multiplex PCR reads, TCRdb lists one record per CDR3 protein. Of approximately 400,000 distinct CDR3 sequences detected, roughly 19% appear once; the ten largest clones hold 3% to 4%. The sequenced sample consisted of blood. These receptors were taken from a woman in her late teens or twenties with Graves' hyperthyroidism.

This clonotype occurred many times. The V call is TRBV10-3, the J call TRBJ2-7, with TRBD2 identical over 13 bases. The J segment lost 2 bases and the V segment lost 0 bases, leaving 4 bases of the junction unmatched. From germline, CDR1 is ENHRY and CDR2 SYGVKD. The CDR3 consists of 17 residues. The CDR3 spells CAISESLGLAGAYEQYF. CDR3 DNA: TGTGCCATCAGTGAGTCTTTAGGACTAGCGGGGGCCTACGAGCAGTACTTC.

The rearrangement joins TRBV5-1 to TRBJ1-1; D may be TRBD1 (5 bases). V shed 0 bases and J shed 4 bases, with 16 bases lying between them. Germline V gene lookup returns CDR1 SGHRS and CDR2 YFSETQ. The CDR3 runs to 16 residues. The CDR3, as DNA: TGCGCCAGCAGCTTGGCTCCTGGGGGTATCGGCACTGAAGCTTTCTTT. This encodes CASSLAPGGIGTEAFF.

The table lists this clonotype with a few counts. This chain connects TRBV4-1 to TRBJ2-7; TRBD1 matches 9 bases. Germline V gives CDR1 MGHRA, CDR2 YSYEKL. V gave up 1 base and J gave up 4 bases; unmatched junction bases: 5. The CDR3 extends over 15 amino acids. The CDR3 DNA reads as TGCGCCAGCAGCCAAGGTGGGACAGGGTCATACGAGCAGTACTTC. Its protein product is CASSQGGTGSYEQYF.

The sample holds many counts of this clonotype. This chain connects TRBV19 to TRBJ1-2; D gene unclear. CDR3 size: 13 residues. Germline CDR1 reads LNHDA; CDR2 reads SQIVND (reference sequence). V lost 5 bases and J 7 bases, leaving 14 bases between the germline ends. The CDR3 reads CASSLRPEGGYTF. The CDR3 bases are TGTGCCAGTAGTCTACGACCCGAGGGTGGCTACACCTTC.

This clonotype was counted ten times or more. The rearrangement links TRBV19 to TRBJ1-1; weak D call: TRBD1 (5 bases). Between the trimmed V and J ends, which lost 0 bases and 4 bases, there was a span of 15 bases. The CDR3 contains 16 residues. In germline, CDR1 is LNHDA, CDR2 SQIVND (reference sequence). For the CDR3, the DNA is TGTGCCAGTAGTATAGAGAGGACACCCACCGCCACTGAAGCTTTCTTT. It translates to CASSIERTPTATEAFF.

Of note for this clonotype: Likely a read error: the CDR3 ends without its conserved phenylalanine or tryptophan. The chain is built from TRBV20-1 and TRBJ1-2; TRBD1 matches at 8 bases. J lost 6 bases, V lost 1 base, and 4 bases had no gene match. The CDR3 runs to 13 residues. Looked up from germline, CDR1 is DFQATT and CDR2 is SNEGSKA (reference sequence). The CDR3 DNA sequence: TGCAGTGCTAGAGGCAGGGGGCGTGATGGCTACACCGTC. The encoded protein is CSARGRGRDGYTV.

This clonotype was seen ten or more times. V usage is TRBV6-1 and J usage is TRBJ2-5; D not resolved. The CDR3 runs to 15 residues. Trimming stripped 6 bases from V and 3 bases from J, with 17 bases between. Germline V gene data show CDR1 as MNHNS and CDR2 as SASEGT. The CDR3 DNA is TGTGCCAGCAGCGTCTTATGGACGGAAAAAGAGACCCAGTACTTC. It translates to CASSVLWTEKETQYF.

This clonotype was seen at least ten times. The chain joins TRBV2 to TRBJ2-2; TRBD1 matches 9 bases. The CDR3 is made up of 16 amino acids. CDR1 SNHLY and CDR2 FYNNEI come from the germline V gene. V shed 7 bases, J shed 6 bases, and the junction held 12 bases outside the gene matches. CDR3 in amino acids: CASTRQGGRFSGELFF. In DNA form, the CDR3 reads TGTGCCAGCACTAGACAGGGGGGGAGATTCTCCGGGGAGCTGTTTTTT.

Comments on this clonotype: This may come from a read error, since a much larger clone is one base off. The rearrangement links TRBV7-9 to TRBJ2-7; D remains unclear. The CDR3 has 15 residues. CDR1 and CDR2 from the germline V gene are SEHNR and FQNEAQ (reference sequence). The CDR3 spells CAISLGFSGSSEQYF. The CDR3, as DNA: TGTGCCATCAGCTTAGGATTCTCGGGTTCTAGCGAGCAGTACTTC.

This clonotype was seen repeatedly, ten times or more. At one end the junction does not follow the germline gene, possibly because of a read error. The gene calls are TRBV5-1 and TRBJ2-7; no clear D. CDR1 is SGHRS, CDR2 YFSETQ, per germline. This CDR3 is 13 amino acids long. CDR3 residues: CASSLESSYEQYF. The CDR3 DNA reads as TGTGCCAGCAGCTTAGAAAGCTCCTACGAGCAGTACTTC.

For this clonotype: The CDR3 does not end in the conserved phenylalanine or tryptophan, so this is likely a read error. Because the CDR3's place on the DNA is in doubt, the DNA is left out and the CDR3 is given as listed by TCRdb. The gene calls are TRBV3-1 and TRBJ1-1; TRBD1 is taken as the D call from the table, unchecked against the DNA. CDR1 is LGHDT, CDR2 YNNKEL, per germline (reference sequence). A total of 12 residues make up the CDR3, ends included. The CDR3 loop is CASSYGQGTLRL.

This clonotype was found a few times. This chain links TRBV18 with TRBJ2-2; D tentatively fits TRBD1 or TRBD2 (5 bases each). Germline values: CDR1 KGHSH, CDR2 LQKENI. The CDR3 runs 15 residues. V was trimmed by 2 bases and J by 3 bases, leaving 10 bases between them. DNA for the CDR3: TGTGCCAGCTCACCAGGGACGTCGTACACCGGGGAGCTGTTTTTT. It specifies CASSPGTSYTGELFF.

The rearrangement links TRBV6-1 to TRBJ1-2; no definite D call. The V and J ends lost 2 bases and 5 bases respectively, with 9 bases between them. The CDR3 is made up of 13 amino acids. From germline, CDR1 is MNHNS and CDR2 SASEGT. As DNA, the CDR3 is TGTGCCAGCAGTGAACGGACTGGGTATGGCTACACCTTC. This translates into CASSERTGYGYTF.

There are many counts of this clonotype. V gene TRBV27 combines with J gene TRBJ2-5; the match to TRBD1 covers 9 bases. Germline V gene lookup returns CDR1 MNHEY and CDR2 SMNVEV (reference sequence). V was clipped by 6 bases and J by 5 bases; unmatched bases: 4. The CDR3 totals 13 residues. The CDR3 DNA follows: TGTGCCAGCAGATATGACAGGGGGGAGACCCAGTACTTC. Translation: CASRYDRGETQYF.

This clonotype was seen many times. The chain carries TRBV12-3 or TRBV12-4 and TRBJ1-1; D is undetermined. Trimming took off 2 bases at V and 8 bases at J, with 6 bases between the two ends. There are 11 residues in the CDR3. The CDR3 sequence: CASSLNSEAFF. CDR3 nucleotide sequence: TGTGCCAGCAGTTTAAATTCAGAAGCTTTCTTT.

This clonotype has a count of ten or more. This sequence joins TRBV20-1 and TRBJ1-5; 7 nucleotides agree with TRBD1. The CDR3 sequence is 18 residues long. Germline V gene sequence: CDR1 DFQATT, CDR2 SNEGSKA (reference sequence). V was pared by 4 bases and J by 2 bases, with 17 bases of the junction left unmatched. This CDR3 reads CSATRGRGQGMGNQPQHF. Here the CDR3 DNA reads TGCAGTGCTACCCGGGGGAGGGGGCAGGGGATGGGCAATCAGCCCCAGCATTTT.

This clonotype was observed many times. The V and J genes are TRBV11-2 and TRBJ1-5, with TRBD1 as a possible D gene (5 bases). V lost 4 bases to trimming and J lost 1 base, with 11 bases between them. Germline lookup yields CDR1 SGHAT and CDR2 FQNNGV. The CDR3 runs 15 residues. CDR3 sequence (DNA): TGTGCCAGCAGCTCGAACCGGGACAGCAATCAGCCCCAGCATTTT. The encoded protein is CASSSNRDSNQPQHF.

Ten or more counts support this clonotype. This chain uses TRBV11-2 with TRBJ2-5; a weak D match, TRBD1 (6 bases). The V end lost 6 bases, the J end lost 0 bases, and 14 bases lay between the germline ends. Germline CDR1 reads SGHAT; CDR2 reads FQNNGV. This CDR3 comprises 15 residues. CDR3 sequence reads: CASRTGGPYQETQYF. In nucleotides, the CDR3 is TGTGCCAGCAGGACAGGAGGACCGTACCAAGAGACCCAGTACTTC.

There are many counts of this clonotype. The chain uses TRBV30 and TRBJ2-7, with 7 bases fitting TRBD1. CDR1 and CDR2 from the germline V gene are GTSNPN and SVGIG (reference sequence). The CDR3 has 14 residues. Germline trimming cut 0 bases from V and 5 bases from J; bases unmatched to any gene: 7. The CDR3 here is CAWSVWQGDNEQYF. The CDR3 bases are TGTGCCTGGAGTGTATGGCAGGGGGATAACGAGCAGTACTTC.

The chain combines TRBV6-2 or TRBV6-3 with TRBJ1-1; D perhaps matches TRBD1 (6 bases). The CDR3 runs to 13 residues. The V end lost 7 bases, the J end lost 2 bases, and 11 bases lay between the germline ends. Germline V gene lookup returns CDR1 MNHEY and CDR2 SVGEGT. CDR3 sequence: CASKGRGNTEAFF. The CDR3 coding sequence is TGTGCCAGCAAGGGCAGGGGAAACACTGAAGCTTTCTTT.

With regard to this clonotype: A much larger clonotype is one base distant, so this may be a read error. The CDR3 sequence: CASSFTGGSYTGELFF. The CDR3 DNA sequence: TGTGCCAGCAGCTTCACAGGGGGATCGTACACCGGGGAGCTGTTTTTT. The chain has TRBV11-2 and TRBJ2-2, with TRBD1 identical over 8 bases. CDR3 length: 16 residues. Trimming cost V 3 bases and J 3 bases; bases outside gene matches: 6. The V gene's germline CDR1 is SGHAT and CDR2 FQNNGV. Together with reference TRBV11-2 and TRBJ2-2, the CDR3 gives the full variable domain: EAGVAQSPRYKIIEKRQSVAFWCNPISGHATLYWYQQILGQGPKLLIQFQNNGVVDDSQLPKDRFSAERLKGVDSTLKIQPAKLEDSAVYLCASSFTGGSYTGELFFGEGSRLTVL.

This clonotype has ten or more counts. This chain's CDR3 is CASSATGGPNTGELFF. DNA for the CDR3: TGTGCCAGCAGTGCAACAGGGGGCCCGAACACCGGGGAGCTGTTTTTT. This chain joins TRBV25-1 and TRBJ2-2; TRBD1 matches at 9 bases. Germline V gives CDR1 MGHDK, CDR2 SYGVNS. The CDR3 totals 16 residues. Trimming at V came to 4 bases and at J to 0 bases, leaving 3 bases not matched to a gene.

This clonotype was counted many times. J is TRBJ2-6 and V is TRBV2; D remains unclear. The CDR3 extends over 14 amino acids. Germline V lookup: CDR1 SNHLY, CDR2 FYNNEI. With 8 bases removed from V and 2 bases from J, the gap between germline ends came to 10 bases. CDR3 sequence reads: CASLSEPGANVLTF. The CDR3 coding sequence is TGTGCCAGCCTGTCGGAGCCTGGGGCCAACGTCCTGACTTTC.